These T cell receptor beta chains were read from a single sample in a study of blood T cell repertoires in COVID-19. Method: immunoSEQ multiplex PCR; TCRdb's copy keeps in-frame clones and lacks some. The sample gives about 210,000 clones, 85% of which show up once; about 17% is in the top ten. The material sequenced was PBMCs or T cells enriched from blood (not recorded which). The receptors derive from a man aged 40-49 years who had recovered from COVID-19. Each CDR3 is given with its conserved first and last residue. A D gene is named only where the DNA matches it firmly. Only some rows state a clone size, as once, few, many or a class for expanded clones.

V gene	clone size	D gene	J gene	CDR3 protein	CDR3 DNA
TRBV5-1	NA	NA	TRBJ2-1	CASSLDPGEQFF	TGCGCCAGCAGCTTGGATCCGGGTGAGCAGTTCTTC
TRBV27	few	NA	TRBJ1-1	CASSAFRAEENTEAFF	TGTGCCAGCAGTGCCTTCAGGGCGGAAGAGAACACTGAAGCTTTCTTT
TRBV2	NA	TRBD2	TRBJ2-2	CASSGTSGANTGELFF	TGTGCCAGCAGTGGGACTAGCGGGGCGAACACCGGGGAGCTGTTTTTT
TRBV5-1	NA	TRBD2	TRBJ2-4	CASSLGLGRLAGAKNIQYF	TGCGCCAGCAGCTTGGGTCTTGGGCGCCTAGCGGGAGCCAAAAACATTCAGTACTTC
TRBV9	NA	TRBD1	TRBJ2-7	CASSVGGGPQYEQYF	TGTGCCAGCAGCGTAGGAGGGGGCCCCCAGTACGAGCAGTACTTC
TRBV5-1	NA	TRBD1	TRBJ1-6	CASCRGRGRSPLHF	TGCGCCAGCTGTAGAGGCAGGGGGCGTTCACCCCTCCACTTT
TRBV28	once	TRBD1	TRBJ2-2	CASSLEGTGGSGELFF	TGTGCCAGCAGTTTAGAGGGGACAGGGGGTTCCGGGGAGCTGTTTTTT
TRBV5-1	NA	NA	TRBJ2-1	CASSVESYNEQFF	TGCGCCAGCAGCGTAGAGTCCTACAATGAGCAGTTCTTC
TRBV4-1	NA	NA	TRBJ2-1	CASSQETAYNEQFF	TGCGCCAGCAGCCAGGAGACGGCTTACAATGAGCAGTTCTTC
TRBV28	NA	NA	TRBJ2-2	CASSFPPFREKGTGELFF	TGTGCCAGCAGTTTTCCCCCGTTCCGGGAGAAGGGCACCGGGGAGCTGTTTTTT
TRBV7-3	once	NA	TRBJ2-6	CASSPQHSGANVLTF	TGTGCCAGCAGCCCACAACACTCTGGGGCCAACGTCCTGACTTTC
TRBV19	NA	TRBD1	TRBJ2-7	CASSRGSRSSYEQYF	TGTGCCAGTAGCAGGGGGTCCCGGAGCTCCTACGAGCAGTACTTC
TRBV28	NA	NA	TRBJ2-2	CASRPGLDTGELFF	TGTGCCAGCAGACCAGGACTCGACACCGGGGAGCTGTTTTTT
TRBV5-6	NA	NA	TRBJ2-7	CASSLDSLSNEQYF	TGTGCCAGCAGCTTAGACAGTCTATCCAACGAGCAGTACTTC
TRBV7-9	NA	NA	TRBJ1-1	CASSRDTEAFF	TGTGCCAGCAGCCGGGACACTGAAGCTTTCTTT
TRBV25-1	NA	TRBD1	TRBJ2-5	CASSSHPGQVYQETQYF	TGTGCCAGCAGTTCCCACCCGGGACAGGTCTACCAAGAGACCCAGTACTTC
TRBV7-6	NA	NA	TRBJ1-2	CASTPQPANYGYTF	TGTGCCAGCACCCCACAGCCAGCTAACTATGGCTACACCTTC
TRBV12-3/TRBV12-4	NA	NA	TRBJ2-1	CASSLPGNVAFF	TGTGCCAGCAGTCTCCCGGGGAACGTCGCGTTCTTC
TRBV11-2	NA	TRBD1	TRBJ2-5	CASRPGGGRETQYF	TGTGCCAGCAGGCCAGGGGGCGGGCGTGAGACCCAGTACTTC
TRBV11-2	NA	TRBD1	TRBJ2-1	CASSRLGQGAGEQFF	TGTGCCAGCAGCCGACTGGGACAGGGGGCGGGTGAGCAGTTCTTC
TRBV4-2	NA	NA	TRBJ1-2	CASSQTDNYGYTF	TGTGCCAGCAGCCAAACAGATAACTATGGCTACACCTTC
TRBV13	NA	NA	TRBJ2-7	CASSWRQNPYEQYF	TGTGCCAGCAGCTGGAGACAGAACCCCTACGAGCAGTACTTC
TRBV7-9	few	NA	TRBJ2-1	CASSYQGFGDEQFF	TGTGCCAGCAGCTATCAGGGGTTTGGCGATGAGCAGTTCTTC
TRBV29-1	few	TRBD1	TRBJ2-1	CSGGGTRQGAYNEQFF	TGCAGCGGAGGGGGAACAAGACAGGGAGCCTACAATGAGCAGTTCTTC
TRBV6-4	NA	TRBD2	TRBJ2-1	CASSLLAGYYNEQFF	TGTGCCAGCAGCCTACTAGCGGGGTACTACAATGAGCAGTTCTTC
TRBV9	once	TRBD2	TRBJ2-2	CASSVGGGGPRTGELFF	TGTGCCAGCAGCGTAGGCGGGGGAGGGCCTCGAACCGGGGAGCTGTTTTTT
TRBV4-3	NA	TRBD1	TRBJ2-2	CASSRTGYNTGELFF	TGCGCCAGCAGCCGGACAGGGTACAACACCGGGGAGCTGTTTTTT
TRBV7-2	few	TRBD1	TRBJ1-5	CASSFRTGRNQPQHF	TGTGCCAGCAGCTTCCGGACAGGGCGCAATCAGCCCCAGCATTTT
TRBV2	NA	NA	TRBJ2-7	CASRVGASSSYEQYF	TGTGCCAGCAGGGTGGGGGCCTCAAGCTCCTACGAGCAGTACTTC
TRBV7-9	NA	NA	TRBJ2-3	CASSLRRRLGYTDTQYF	TGTGCCAGCAGCTTAAGGAGGAGGCTTGGGTACACAGATACGCAGTATTTT
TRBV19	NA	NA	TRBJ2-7	CASSPFGQGREQYF	TGTGCCAGTAGTCCCTTCGGCCAGGGTCGCGAGCAGTACTTC
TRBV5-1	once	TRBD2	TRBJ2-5	CASSLWTSGRETQYF	TGCGCCAGCAGCCTTTGGACTAGCGGGAGAGAGACCCAGTACTTC
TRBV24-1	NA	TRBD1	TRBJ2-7	CATSDGTGSYEQYF	TGTGCCACCAGTGACGGGACAGGGTCCTACGAGCAGTACTTC
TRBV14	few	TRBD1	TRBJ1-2	CASSQRRTGVNYGYTF	TGTGCCAGCAGCCAACGACGGACAGGGGTGAACTATGGCTACACCTTC
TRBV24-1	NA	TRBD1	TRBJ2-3	CATSDTHGTGVVDTQYF	TGTGCCACCAGTGACACACATGGGACAGGGGTAGTAGATACGCAGTATTTT
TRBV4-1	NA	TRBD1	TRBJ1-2	CASSQRQQGSGYTF	TGCGCCAGCAGCCAACGGCAACAGGGGAGCGGCTACACCTTC
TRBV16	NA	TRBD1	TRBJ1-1	CASSQFTTGGVGTEAFF	TGTGCCAGCAGCCAATTCACTACAGGGGGCGTCGGCACTGAAGCTTTCTTT
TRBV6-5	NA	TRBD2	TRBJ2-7	CASSYSKASGYEQYF	TGTGCCAGCAGTTACTCAAAGGCTAGCGGCTACGAGCAGTACTTC
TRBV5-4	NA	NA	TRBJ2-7	CASSSRTGSSYEQYF	TGTGCCAGCAGCTCGCGGACGGGGAGCTCCTACGAGCAGTACTTC
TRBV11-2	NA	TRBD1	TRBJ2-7	CASSSGTVLYEQYF	TGTGCCAGCAGCTCCGGGACAGTTCTCTACGAGCAGTACTTC
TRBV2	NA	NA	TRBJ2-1	CASSQYTGEQFF	TGTGCCAGCAGCCAATATACGGGTGAGCAGTTCTTC
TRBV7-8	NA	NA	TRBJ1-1	CASSTGTDAIEAFF	TGTGCCAGCAGCACAGGGACCGACGCTATTGAAGCTTTCTTT
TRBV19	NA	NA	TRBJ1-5	CASFHGGKYSNQPQHF	TGTGCCAGTTTCCACGGGGGGAAGTATAGCAATCAGCCCCAGCATTTT
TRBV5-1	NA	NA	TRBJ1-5	CASSLDSSNQPQHF	TGCGCCAGCAGCTTGGATAGTAGCAATCAGCCCCAGCATTTT
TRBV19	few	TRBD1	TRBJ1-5	CASSLQRQGSNQPQHF	TGTGCCAGTAGTCTACAAAGACAGGGCTCAAATCAGCCCCAGCATTTT
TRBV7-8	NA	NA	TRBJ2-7	CASSPKQYF	TGTGCCAGCAGCCCAAAACAGTACTTC
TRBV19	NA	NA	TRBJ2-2	CASSYPLSSTGELFF	TGTGCCAGTAGTTACCCCCTCTCGAGCACCGGGGAGCTGTTTTTT
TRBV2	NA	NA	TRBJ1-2	CASSDTGYYGYTF	TGTGCCAGCAGTGACACAGGGTACTATGGCTACACCTTC
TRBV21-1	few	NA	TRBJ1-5	CASSPRDSQEDDSNQPQHF	TGTGCCAGCAGCCCTCGGGACAGCCAAGAGGATGATAGCAATCAGCCCCAGCATTTT
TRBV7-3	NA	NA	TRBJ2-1	CASGRGNNNEQFF	TGTGCCAGCGGTAGGGGGAACAACAATGAGCAGTTCTTC
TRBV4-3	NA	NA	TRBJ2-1	CASSQAGGVYEQFF	TGCGCCAGCAGCCAAGCCGGGGGAGTCTATGAGCAGTTCTTC